This T cell receptor (beta chain) was sequenced for a study of CD8+ T cells in alopecia areata. General study points: Compared with normal scalp, lesional scalp had higher clonality and more expanded CD8+ clones. Sequenced scalp T cells also include alphabeta T cells resident in normal skin.

As to this clone: Its specificity is unknown.

Extraction and reverse transcription of RNA yielded cDNA as the sequencing template. Produced via immunoSEQ multiplex PCR; TCRdb's table is partial and in-frame only. This table has 20,000 to 30,000 clones, roughly 50% appearing once. The CDR3 covers 12 residues. Germline loops: CDR1 MNHEY, CDR2 SMNVEV (reference sequence). Between the trimmed V and J ends, which lost 8 bases and 0 bases, there was a span of 8 bases. The chain couples TRBV27 to TRBJ2-7; no definite D call. This clonotype originated in a human donor with alopecia areata. Sequenced sample: NKG2D-high CD8+ T cells sorted from blood. CDR3 protein: CASFLSSYEQYF. The CDR3 DNA reads TGTGCCAGCTTCCTCAGCTCCTACGAGCAGTACTTC.